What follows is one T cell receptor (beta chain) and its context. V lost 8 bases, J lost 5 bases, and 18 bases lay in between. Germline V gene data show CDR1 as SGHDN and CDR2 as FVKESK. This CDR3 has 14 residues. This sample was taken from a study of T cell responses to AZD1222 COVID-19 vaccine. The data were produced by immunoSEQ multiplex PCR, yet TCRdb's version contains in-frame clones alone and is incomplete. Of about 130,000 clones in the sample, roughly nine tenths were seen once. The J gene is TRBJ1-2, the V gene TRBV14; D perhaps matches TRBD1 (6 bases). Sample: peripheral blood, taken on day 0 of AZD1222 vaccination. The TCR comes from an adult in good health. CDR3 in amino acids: CASSPSGALYGYTF. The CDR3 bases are TGTGCCAGCTCCCCCTCAGGGGCGCTATATGGCTACACCTTC. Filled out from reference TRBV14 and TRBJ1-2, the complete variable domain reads EAGVTQFPSHSVIEKGQTVTLRCDPISGHDNLYWYRRVMGKEIKFLLHFVKESKQDESGMPNNRFLAERTGGTYSTLKVQPAELEDSGVYFCASSPSGALYGYTFGSGTRLTVV.